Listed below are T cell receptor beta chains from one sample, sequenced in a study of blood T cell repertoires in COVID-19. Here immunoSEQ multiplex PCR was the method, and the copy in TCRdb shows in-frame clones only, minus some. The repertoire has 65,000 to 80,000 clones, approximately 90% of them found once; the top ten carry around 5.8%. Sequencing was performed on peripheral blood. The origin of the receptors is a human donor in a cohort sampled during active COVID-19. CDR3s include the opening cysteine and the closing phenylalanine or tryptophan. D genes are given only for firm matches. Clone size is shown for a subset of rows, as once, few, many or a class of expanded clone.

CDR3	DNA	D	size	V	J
CASTHGGPSNQPQHF	TGTGCCAGCACCCACGGGGGGCCGAGCAATCAGCCCCAGCATTTT	NA	NA	TRBV6-6	TRBJ1-5
CASSLKGDTEAFF	TGCGCCAGCAGCTTGAAGGGAGACACTGAAGCTTTCTTT	NA	NA	TRBV5-1	TRBJ1-1
CASSGGGERAFF	TGTGCCAGCAGTGGGGGGGGAGAAAGGGCTTTCTTT	NA	NA	TRBV12-3/TRBV12-4	TRBJ1-1
CASSYVSPPPYEQYF	TGTGCCAGCAGTTACGTTAGCCCGCCCCCCTACGAGCAGTACTTC	NA	once	TRBV6-2/TRBV6-3	TRBJ2-7
CASSPRLAGALTDTQYF	TGTGCCAGCAGCCCCCGACTAGCGGGGGCCCTCACAGATACGCAGTATTTT	TRBD2	NA	TRBV7-2	TRBJ2-3
CASSDRENEQFF	TGTGCCAGCAGCGATCGGGAAAATGAGCAGTTCTTC	NA	NA	TRBV7-3	TRBJ2-1
CASSFQVHGELFF	TGTGCCAGCAGCTTCCAGGTTCACGGGGAGCTGTTTTTT	NA	NA	TRBV7-2	TRBJ2-2
CASSLVPGQGSNEKLFF	TGCGCCAGCAGCTTGGTCCCGGGACAGGGTTCTAATGAAAAACTGTTTTTT	TRBD1	once	TRBV5-1	TRBJ1-4
CASRRNRDGETQYF	TGCGCCAGCAGGAGGAACAGGGACGGGGAGACCCAGTACTTC	NA	NA	TRBV5-1	TRBJ2-5
CASSKLAGGPERETQYF	TGTGCCAGCAGCAAACTAGCGGGGGGGCCGGAGCGGGAGACCCAGTACTTC	TRBD2	once	TRBV7-9	TRBJ2-5
CASSPTAGGTGEQFF	TGTGCCAGCTCACCAACGGCGGGGGGGACGGGCGAGCAGTTCTTC	TRBD2	NA	TRBV18	TRBJ2-1
CASSYSWSGGFAFF	TGTGCCAGCAGTTACTCGTGGTCGGGAGGGTTCGCTTTCTTT	NA	NA	TRBV6-5	TRBJ1-1
CAAGLYRGEDEQFF	TGTGCCGCCGGCCTTTACAGGGGGGAGGATGAGCAGTTCTTC	TRBD1	few	TRBV6-5	TRBJ2-1
CASSPLVSGGAYNEQFF	TGTGCCAGCTCACCACTAGTGAGCGGGGGGGCCTACAATGAGCAGTTCTTC	TRBD2	NA	TRBV18	TRBJ2-1
CASSIMLGPYEQYF	TGTGCCAGTAGTATCATGCTGGGCCCCTACGAGCAGTACTTC	NA	once	TRBV19	TRBJ2-7
CASSSPGQGNSPLHF	TGTGCCAGCAGCTCACCGGGACAGGGTAATTCACCCCTCCACTTT	TRBD1	NA	TRBV5-4	TRBJ1-6
CASSGMTEEAFF	TGCGCCAGCAGCGGGATGACAGAGGAAGCTTTCTTT	NA	NA	TRBV5-1	TRBJ1-1
CASSLEGSSYNEQFF	TGCGCCAGCAGCTTGGAAGGGAGCTCCTACAATGAGCAGTTCTTC	NA	NA	TRBV5-1	TRBJ2-1
CASNPLRLAKNIQYF	TGTGCCAGCAACCCGCTTCGACTAGCCAAAAACATTCAGTACTTC	NA	NA	TRBV6-9	TRBJ2-4
CASSLDGQNSGTF	TGCGCCAGCAGCTTGGATGGTCAGAACAGTGGGACCTTC	NA	NA	TRBV5-1	TRBJ1-2
CASRRASGRAEAFF	TGTGCCAGCAGACGGGCATCCGGGCGGGCTGAAGCTTTCTTT	NA	NA	TRBV6-5	TRBJ1-1
CASSQDEDQPQHF	TGCGCCAGCAGCCAAGATGAGGATCAGCCCCAGCATTTT	NA	NA	TRBV4-3	TRBJ1-5